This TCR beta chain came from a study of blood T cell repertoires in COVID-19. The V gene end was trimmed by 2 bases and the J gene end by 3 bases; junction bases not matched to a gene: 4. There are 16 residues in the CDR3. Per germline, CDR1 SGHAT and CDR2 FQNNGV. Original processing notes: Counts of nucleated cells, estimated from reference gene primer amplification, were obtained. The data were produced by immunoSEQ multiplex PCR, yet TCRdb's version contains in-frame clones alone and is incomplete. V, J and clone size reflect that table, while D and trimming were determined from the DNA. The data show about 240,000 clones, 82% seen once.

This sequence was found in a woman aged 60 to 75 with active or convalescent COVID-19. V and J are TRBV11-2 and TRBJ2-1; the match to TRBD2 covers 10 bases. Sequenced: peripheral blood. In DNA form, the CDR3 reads TGTGCCAGCAGCTTACGCCGACTAGCGGGCTACAATGAGCAGTTCTTC. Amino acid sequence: CASSLRRLAGYNEQFF.